These 26 T cell receptor beta chains were all obtained from the same sample, sequenced in a study of blood T cell repertoires in COVID-19. Using immunoSEQ multiplex PCR, the repertoire was profiled, and TCRdb retains in-frame clones only, with some absent. The sample lists nearly 400,000 clones, approximately 89% occurring once. The material sequenced was PBMCs or T cells enriched from blood (not recorded which). Source of these receptors: a woman aged 25 to 39 who had recovered from COVID-19.

This sequence joins TRBV24-1 and TRBJ1-5, with 9 bases fitting TRBD1. Germline CDR1 reads KGHDR; CDR2 reads SFDVKD. With V trimmed by 6 bases and J by 3 bases, 8 bases remained unmatched. This CDR3 has 16 amino acids. The CDR3 coding sequence is TGTGCCACCAGTTCCGCTGGACAGGGGCACAATCAGCCCCAGCATTTT. Its translation: CATSSAGQGHNQPQHF.

This clone was seen only a few times. This sequence joins TRBV5-1 and TRBJ1-1; TRBD1 might be the D (6 bases). Between the trimmed V and J ends, which lost 4 bases and 0 bases, there was a span of 10 bases. The CDR3 extends over 14 amino acids. Germline V gene data show CDR1 as SGHRS and CDR2 as YFSETQ. The chain's CDR3 is CASSRTGLNTEAFF. CDR3 nucleotide sequence: TGCGCCAGCAGCCGCACAGGGTTGAACACTGAAGCTTTCTTT.

This rearrangement joins TRBV3-1 (or the pseudogene TRBV3-2) to TRBJ2-4, with D possibly TRBD1 on 6 matching bases. V was clipped by 4 bases and J by 1 base, with 14 bases between them. The germline CDR1 and CDR2 sequences are LGHDT and YNNKEL (reference sequence). There are 16 residues in the CDR3. The CDR3: CASSLLGDRAKNIQYF. The CDR3 DNA reads TGTGCCAGCAGCCTCCTCGGTGACAGGGCCAAAAACATTCAGTACTTC.

The chain has TRBV18 and TRBJ1-2; D call uncertain. Trimming removed 1 base from V and 8 bases from J, with 17 bases in between. Germline-derived CDR1 and CDR2 are KGHSH and LQKENI. This CDR3 comprises 15 residues. The CDR3 nucleotides are TGTGCCAGCTCACCACAGAGCTCCCCCGACGGGGGCTACACCTTC. Translating it yields CASSPQSSPDGGYTF.

The V call is TRBV10-3, the J call TRBJ1-4; maybe TRBD1 (5 bases). Trimming stripped 7 bases from V and 3 bases from J, with 9 bases between. The CDR3 has 13 residues. CDR1 and CDR2 (germline): ENHRY, SYGVKD. This chain's CDR3 is CAITGEPNEKLFF. The CDR3 DNA reads TGTGCCATCACGGGGGAACCTAATGAAAAACTGTTTTTT.

V gene TRBV30 combines with J gene TRBJ2-7; D uncertain. The CDR3 consists of 14 residues. V dropped 7 bases and J dropped 1 base, with 17 bases sitting between them. CDR1 and CDR2 (germline): GTSNPN, SVGIG (reference sequence). CDR3 loop: CAYHSPLYSYEQYF. DNA of the CDR3: TGTGCCTACCATTCCCCACTTTATTCCTACGAGCAGTACTTC.

Only a few counts were recorded for this clone. The V and J genes are TRBV28 and TRBJ1-6; TRBD1 agrees at 9 bases. J was trimmed by 13 bases and V by 1 base; bases with no gene match: 8. CDR3 length: 15 amino acids. From germline, CDR1 is MDHEN and CDR2 SYDVKM. CDR3 DNA: TGTGCCAGCAGTTTATCGACAGGGGGGTTTTCGCCCCTCCACTTT. This codes for CASSLSTGGFSPLHF.

About this clone itself: Other nucleotide sequences from this sample produce the same CDR3. The chain carries TRBV5-1 and TRBJ1-5, with 8 bases matching TRBD1. The CDR3 has 14 residues. Germline V CDR1 and CDR2: SGHRS, YFSETQ. Trimming removed 4 bases from V and 4 bases from J; junction bases left unmatched: 4. CDR3 sequence: CASSPGTGNQPQHF. CDR3 nucleotides: TGCGCCAGCAGCCCAGGGACAGGTAATCAGCCCCAGCATTTT.

This clone appeared once. V gene TRBV5-1 combines with J gene TRBJ2-7, with 8 bases matching TRBD1. Germline CDR1 SGHRS, CDR2 YFSETQ. This CDR3 has 16 amino acids. The V and J ends lost 4 bases and 0 bases, in that order; junction bases with no gene match: 9. CDR3 sequence: CASSVQTGDPSYEQYF. The DNA for the CDR3 is TGCGCCAGCAGCGTACAGACAGGGGACCCCTCCTACGAGCAGTACTTC.

The chain uses TRBV5-1 and TRBJ2-2; 12 bases map to TRBD1. The CDR3 extends over 17 amino acids. Per germline, CDR1 SGHRS and CDR2 YFSETQ. V trimming: 3 bases; J trimming: 0 bases; junction bases outside the gene matches: 3. The CDR3 here is CASSSGQGASNTGELFF. CDR3 coding DNA: TGCGCCAGCAGCTCGGGACAGGGGGCGTCGAACACCGGGGAGCTGTTTTTT.

This chain joins TRBV7-8 and TRBJ1-6; TRBD1 matches 9 bases. The trim removed 5 bases at V and 7 bases at J, leaving 6 bases unmatched. This CDR3 region has 15 residues. Germline V gives CDR1 SGHVS, CDR2 FQNEAQ. This chain's CDR3 is CASSPGQGFNSPLHF. The CDR3 DNA reads as TGTGCCAGCAGCCCCGGACAGGGGTTCAATTCACCCCTCCACTTT.

The chain links TRBV3-1 (or the pseudogene TRBV3-2) to TRBJ1-4; 8 positions agree with TRBD1. Germline V gene data show CDR1 as LGHDT and CDR2 as YNNKEL (reference sequence). The CDR3 contains 18 residues. V was pared by 3 bases and J by 7 bases, with 16 bases of the junction left unmatched. The CDR3 loop is CASSHQGARGSEGEKLFF. In nucleotides, the CDR3 is TGTGCCAGCAGCCACCAGGGGGCCCGAGGGTCCGAGGGTGAAAAACTGTTTTTT.

This chain uses TRBV5-6 with TRBJ2-7, with 7 bases aligning to TRBD1. CDR3 length: 13 residues. The germline V gene has CDR1 SGHDT and CDR2 YYEEEE. The junction had 2 bases not matched to a gene; V was cut back by 2 bases and J by 3 bases. The CDR3 coding sequence is TGTGCCAGCAGCTTAAGGGGGCTCTACGAGCAGTACTTC. This codes for CASSLRGLYEQYF.

This chain connects TRBV3-1 (or the pseudogene TRBV3-2) to TRBJ1-1, with D perhaps matching TRBD1 (5 bases). The V gene's germline CDR1 is LGHDT and CDR2 YNNKEL (reference sequence). The V end lost 3 bases, the J end lost 1 base, and 12 bases lay between the germline ends. This CDR3 is 15 amino acids long. The CDR3 DNA sequence: TGTGCCAGCAGCCACCGGGGACTTACGAACACTGAAGCTTTCTTT. Protein product: CASSHRGLTNTEAFF.

The chain has TRBV14 and TRBJ2-2; D is undetermined. The germline V gene encodes CDR1 SGHDN and CDR2 FVKESK. Trimming shortened V by 2 bases and J by 4 bases, and 11 bases separated the two germline ends. The CDR3 sequence is 15 residues long. CDR3 nucleotides: TGTGCCAGCAGCCAACGGTCTCGTGTCACCGGGGAGCTGTTTTTT. Its protein product is CASSQRSRVTGELFF.

This chain joins TRBV27 and TRBJ2-7; D possibly corresponds to TRBD2 (5 bases). This CDR3 contains 13 residues. Germline V gene data show CDR1 as MNHEY and CDR2 as SMNVEV (reference sequence). Trimming took off 3 bases at V and 3 bases at J, with 9 bases between the two ends. As DNA, the CDR3 is TGTGCCAGCAGTTTTGGACTTTTCTACGAGCAGTACTTC. The encoded protein is CASSFGLFYEQYF.

Turning to this clone: At one end, the junction sequence differs from germline, possibly due to a read error. The V and J genes are TRBV20-1 and TRBJ2-4; TRBD2 aligns across 8 bases. Germline loops: CDR1 DFQATT, CDR2 SNEGSKA (reference sequence). The CDR3 loop spans 11 amino acids. CDR3: CSARVAGLERF. CDR3 nucleotides: TGCAGTGCTAGGGTAGCGGGACTAGAACGCTTC.

The rearrangement links TRBV5-1 to TRBJ2-7; D may be TRBD1 (6 bases). This CDR3 is built from 14 residues. Germline CDR1 SGHRS, CDR2 YFSETQ. Trimming took 0 bases from V and 3 from J, leaving 10 bases between them. The CDR3: CASSLEQGYYEQYF. Written as DNA, the CDR3 is TGCGCCAGCAGCTTGGAGCAGGGGTACTACGAGCAGTACTTC.

This clone appeared once. CDR3 in amino acids: CASSLGARALRDTQYF. The CDR3 coding sequence is TGTGCCAGCAGCTTGGGCGCGCGGGCGCTTCGAGATACGCAGTATTTT. This sequence joins TRBV5-6 and TRBJ2-3, with D perhaps TRBD2 (5 bases). Looked up from germline, CDR1 is SGHDT and CDR2 is YYEEEE. Trimming took off 0 bases at V and 5 bases at J, with 16 bases between the two ends. CDR3 length: 16 residues.

V is TRBV12-3 or TRBV12-4 and J is TRBJ2-7; unclear D gene. This CDR3 spans 13 amino acids. V was trimmed by 2 bases and J by 2 bases, leaving 7 bases between them. The CDR3: CASSLHSTYEQYF. DNA for the CDR3: TGTGCCAGCAGTTTACACTCAACCTACGAGCAGTACTTC.

V gene TRBV7-9 combines with J gene TRBJ1-4; D not resolved. Germline loops: CDR1 SEHNR, CDR2 FQNEAQ (reference sequence). With 5 bases removed from V and 0 bases from J, the gap between germline ends came to 10 bases. CDR3 length: 15 amino acids. The CDR3 region has the DNA TGTGCCAGCAGCCTGCCGAGTACAACTAATGAAAAACTGTTTTTT. It translates to CASSLPSTTNEKLFF.

V is TRBV10-1 and J is TRBJ1-6, with 7 bases identical to TRBD1. V lost 0 bases to trimming and J lost 8 bases; unmatched junction nucleotides: 4. The CDR3 totals 15 residues. CDR1 WNHNN and CDR2 SYGVQD come from the germline V gene (reference sequence). The CDR3 DNA reads as TGCGCCAGCAGTGAGTCGACCCAGGGGGATTCACCCCTCCACTTT. Protein: CASSESTQGDSPLHF.

J is TRBJ1-5 and V is TRBV18; D remains unclear. Germline-derived CDR1 and CDR2 are KGHSH and LQKENI. This CDR3 is 13 amino acids long. Trimming took 4 bases from V and 5 from J, leaving 9 bases between them. The CDR3 here is CASSQLLYQPQHF. In nucleotides, the CDR3 is TGTGCCAGCTCACAACTTTTATATCAGCCCCAGCATTTT.

This rearrangement joins TRBV5-5 to TRBJ1-6; no clear D. Trimming took off 4 bases at V and 6 bases at J, with 14 bases between the two ends. Germline-derived CDR1 and CDR2 are SGHKS and YYEKEE (reference sequence). This CDR3 is 15 amino acids long. The CDR3 sequence: CASSQGGQSNSPLHF. DNA for the CDR3: TGTGCCAGCAGCCAAGGCGGGCAGAGTAATTCACCCCTCCACTTT.

The chain carries TRBV5-1 and TRBJ1-2, with D possibly matching TRBD1 (5 bases). Deletions cut 0 bases from V and 4 bases from J, with 10 bases between. The length of the CDR3 is 14 residues. Germline V gives CDR1 SGHRS, CDR2 YFSETQ. CDR3 residues: CASSLADSAYGYTF. CDR3 coding DNA: TGCGCCAGCAGCTTGGCTGACAGCGCCTATGGCTACACCTTC.

The V call is TRBV18, the J call TRBJ1-5; D unclear. This CDR3 is built from 16 residues. V was shortened by 1 base and J by 3 bases, with 13 bases between the two germline ends. Germline V CDR1 and CDR2: KGHSH, LQKENI. CDR3 sequence (DNA): TGTGCCAGCTCACCACTAGCTACTACCACCAATCAGCCCCAGCATTTT. It yields the protein CASSPLATTTNQPQHF.